This entry is about one T cell receptor beta chain. This clonotype was observed at least ten times. Its antigen has not been determined. The input lacks base qualities; no much larger clone sits a single base away. Amplification of TCR beta CDR3 regions was carried out from RNA transcripts. For the first round of RT-PCR on the TCR CDR3, the HTBI primer set was used together with the Qiagen OneStep RT-PCR kit. The libraries were constructed in a second round of multiplex PCR and then size-selected and purified. The libraries were sequenced on an Illumina HiSeq2000 using paired-end 100 bp reads. The published analysis was carried out like this. Raw data were processed with SOAPnuke, discarding reads with adapters, uncalled bases, mean Phred below 15, or no exact constant-primer or identifier match. High-quality paired reads were merged with COPE v1.2.5, and unique nucleotide sequences were defined as clonotypes. MiTCR v1.1 was used to align clonotypes to the IMGT TRBV, TRBD and TRBJ reference segments. The analysis was restricted to V-J combinations with a frequency above 0.0001, which together covered about 99% of the repertoires. A TCS score was defined as the ratio of F50 (clonal expansion) to E x V (chaos), with BLOSUM62-based TCRdist applied between CDR3 peptides within each V-J. Welch's t-statistics and random forest reduced some 510 V-J features to fewer than 15, which were used in a naive Bayes classifier (R e1071). The raw public reads went through TCRdb reprocessing: fastp at Q25, MiXCR clone calling, in-frame beta chains kept. Each entry is one CDR3 protein sequence, shown with its most common DNA and genes. The V and J calls, along with clone size, are taken from TCRdb and not from the paper's own processing. Here the sample has around 430,000 distinct CDR3 sequences; just under 15% occur a single time. The top ten hold 30% to 35% of the sample.

The data are from a study of T cells in Graves' hyperthyroidism and ophthalmopathy (dated 2019 in TCRdb). For context, the study as a whole: Peripheral blood was collected at initial diagnosis, before any treatment. To identify TCR V-J signatures that set the groups apart, the researchers used a discovery cohort of roughly 100 patients, made up of 40 to 45 with Graves' ophthalmopathy and about 55 with stable Graves' hyperthyroidism. Whether ophthalmopathy could be predicted prospectively was tested in an independent validation cohort made up of 18 to 20 hyperthyroidism patients plus 17 patients who later progressed to ophthalmopathy. For training and testing, the approximately 92 patients in the discovery cohort were randomly divided in a 7:3 ratio. In more than 5 Graves' hyperthyroidism patients, the study also compared T-cell repertoires from thyroid tissue with T-cell repertoires from blood. Once sampling was done, hyperthyroidism patients were given methimazole at a starting dose of 30 mg daily, whereas ophthalmopathy patients were given high-dose intravenous methylprednisolone. TCR Vbeta CDR3 sequencing of some 140 peripheral blood samples (over 40 ophthalmopathy, 75 to 80 hyperthyroidism and approximately 17 progressor patients) is reported in the paper.

V and J lose 1 base and 3 bases, and a span of 9 bases separates them. Including the terminal cysteine and phenylalanine, the CDR3 comprises 15 residues. CDR3 DNA is the only sequence kept; it has 45 bases, read in frame from the first base. Broad study findings and their caveats: Ophthalmopathy was separated from stable hyperthyroidism by a 13 V-J signature model, with approximately 90% sensitivity and 81% to 83% specificity obtained in cross-validation and 80%/75% obtained in testing. During validation, the model predicted progression to ophthalmopathy a median of about 6.3 months ahead of onset, with approximately 71% sensitivity and under 85% specificity. Most expanded thyroid clonotypes (frequency above 0.001) were also found in blood, which suggests that blood repertoires may mirror thyroid immune responses. Sample size was not statistically predetermined, and blinding of investigators to group allocation was not performed.

Stable Graves' hyperthyroidism was defined as the absence of progression to ophthalmopathy over 18 months of follow-up. Hyperthyroidism patients were newly diagnosed, had a disease duration of under 2 months, and were aged 18 to 65 years. Patients with uncontrolled infections, other autoimmune diseases, pregnancy or lactation were excluded. Diagnoses were established on the basis of clinical symptoms, serum thyroxine and TRAb, thyroid ultrasound, and orbital computed tomography. PBMCs were isolated from approximately 10 ml of fresh peripheral blood by Ficoll-Paque density gradient centrifugation. Trizol reagent was used to extract total RNA, and RNA quality was then checked on an Agilent 2100 Bioanalyzer.

The TCR comes from a woman aged 30 to 39 with Graves' hyperthyroidism. Sequencing was performed on blood. The rearrangement combines TRBV12-3 or TRBV12-4 with TRBJ2-2; perhaps TRBD1 is the D gene, with 5 bases matching. The CDR3 region reads CASSLGGAHTGELFF. The DNA is as follows: TGTGCCAGCAGTTTAGGGGGCGCGCACACCGGGGAGCTGTTTTTT.